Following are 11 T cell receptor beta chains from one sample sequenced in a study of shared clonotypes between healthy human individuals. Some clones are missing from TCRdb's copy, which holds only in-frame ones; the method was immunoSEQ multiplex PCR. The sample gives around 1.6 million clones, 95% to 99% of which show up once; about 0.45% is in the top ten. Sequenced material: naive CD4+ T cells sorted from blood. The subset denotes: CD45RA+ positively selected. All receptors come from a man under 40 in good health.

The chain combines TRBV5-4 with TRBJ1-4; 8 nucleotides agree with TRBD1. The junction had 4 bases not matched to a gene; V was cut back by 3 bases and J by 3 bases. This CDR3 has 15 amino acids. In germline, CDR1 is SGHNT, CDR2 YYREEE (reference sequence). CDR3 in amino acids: CASSSGQGSNEKLFF. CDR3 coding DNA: TGTGCCAGCAGCTCCGGACAGGGCTCTAATGAAAAACTGTTTTTT.

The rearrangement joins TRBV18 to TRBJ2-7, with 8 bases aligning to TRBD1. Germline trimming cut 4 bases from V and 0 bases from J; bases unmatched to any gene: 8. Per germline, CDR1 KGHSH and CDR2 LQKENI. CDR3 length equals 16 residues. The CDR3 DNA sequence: TGTGCCAGCTCACGTTCAACAGGGGGAAGCTCCTACGAGCAGTACTTC. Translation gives CASSRSTGGSSYEQYF.

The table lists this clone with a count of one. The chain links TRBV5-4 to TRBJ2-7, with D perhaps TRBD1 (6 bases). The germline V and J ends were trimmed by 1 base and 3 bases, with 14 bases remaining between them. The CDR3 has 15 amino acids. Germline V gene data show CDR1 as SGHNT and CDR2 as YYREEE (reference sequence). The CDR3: CASSLSSGEFYEQYF. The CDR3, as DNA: TGTGCCAGCAGCTTGTCGTCAGGGGAGTTCTACGAGCAGTACTTC.

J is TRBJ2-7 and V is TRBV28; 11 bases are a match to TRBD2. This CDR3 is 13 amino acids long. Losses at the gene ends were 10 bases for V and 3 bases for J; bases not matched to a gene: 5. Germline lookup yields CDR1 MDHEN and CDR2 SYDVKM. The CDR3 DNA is TGTGCCACAACTAGCGGGAGCCTCTACGAGCAGTACTTC. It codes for CATTSGSLYEQYF.

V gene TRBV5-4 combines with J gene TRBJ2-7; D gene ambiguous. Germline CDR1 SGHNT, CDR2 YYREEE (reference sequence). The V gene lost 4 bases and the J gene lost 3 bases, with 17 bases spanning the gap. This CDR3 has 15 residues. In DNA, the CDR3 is TGTGCCAGCAGCCCCGGCGGACGGACGGACTACGAGCAGTACTTC. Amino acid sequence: CASSPGGRTDYEQYF.

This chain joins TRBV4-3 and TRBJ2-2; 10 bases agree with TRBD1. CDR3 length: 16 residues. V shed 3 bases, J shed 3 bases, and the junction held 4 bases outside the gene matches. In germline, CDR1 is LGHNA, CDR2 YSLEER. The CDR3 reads CASSHLGQGYTGELFF. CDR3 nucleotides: TGCGCCAGCAGCCACTTGGGACAGGGGTACACCGGGGAGCTGTTTTTT.

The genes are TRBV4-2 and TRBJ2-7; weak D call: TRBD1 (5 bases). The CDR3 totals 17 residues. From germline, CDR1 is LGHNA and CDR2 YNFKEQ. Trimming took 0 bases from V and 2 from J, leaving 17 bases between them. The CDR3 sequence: CASSQEDTGLPAYEQYF. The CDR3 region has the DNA TGTGCCAGCAGCCAAGAGGACACCGGGCTCCCGGCCTACGAGCAGTACTTC.

The CDR3 is CASSTTGAAEQYF. DNA for the CDR3: TGTGCCAGCAGTACCACAGGGGCCGCCGAGCAGTACTTC. The V gene is TRBV7-9, the J gene TRBJ2-7; TRBD1 matches at 7 bases. The CDR3 contains 13 residues. V was clipped by 6 bases and J by 6 bases; unmatched bases: 8. Germline loops: CDR1 SEHNR, CDR2 FQNEAQ (reference sequence).

The CDR3 bases are TGTGCCAGCAGCTATGACAGGGGCGATGAGCAGTTCTTC. This sequence encodes CASSYDRGDEQFF. This chain joins TRBV27 and TRBJ2-1, with TRBD1 identical over 8 bases. Germline V gives CDR1 MNHEY, CDR2 SMNVEV (reference sequence). The CDR3 contains 13 residues. The ends lost 6 bases at V and 8 bases at J; junction bases unmatched: 6.

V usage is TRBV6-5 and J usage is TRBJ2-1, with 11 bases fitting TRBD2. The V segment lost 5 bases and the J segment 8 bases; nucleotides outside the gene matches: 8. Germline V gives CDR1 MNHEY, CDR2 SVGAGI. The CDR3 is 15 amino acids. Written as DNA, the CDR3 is TGTGCCAGCAGTGGTAGCGGGAGGGCCTCGGATGAGCAGTTCTTC. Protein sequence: CASSGSGRASDEQFF.

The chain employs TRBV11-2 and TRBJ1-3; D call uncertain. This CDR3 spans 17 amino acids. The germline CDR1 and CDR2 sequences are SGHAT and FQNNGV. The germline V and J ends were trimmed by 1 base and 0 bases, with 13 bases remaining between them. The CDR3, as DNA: TGTGCCAGCAGCTTAGTTCTCATGGGGAGCTCTGGAAACACCATATATTTT. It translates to CASSLVLMGSSGNTIYF.